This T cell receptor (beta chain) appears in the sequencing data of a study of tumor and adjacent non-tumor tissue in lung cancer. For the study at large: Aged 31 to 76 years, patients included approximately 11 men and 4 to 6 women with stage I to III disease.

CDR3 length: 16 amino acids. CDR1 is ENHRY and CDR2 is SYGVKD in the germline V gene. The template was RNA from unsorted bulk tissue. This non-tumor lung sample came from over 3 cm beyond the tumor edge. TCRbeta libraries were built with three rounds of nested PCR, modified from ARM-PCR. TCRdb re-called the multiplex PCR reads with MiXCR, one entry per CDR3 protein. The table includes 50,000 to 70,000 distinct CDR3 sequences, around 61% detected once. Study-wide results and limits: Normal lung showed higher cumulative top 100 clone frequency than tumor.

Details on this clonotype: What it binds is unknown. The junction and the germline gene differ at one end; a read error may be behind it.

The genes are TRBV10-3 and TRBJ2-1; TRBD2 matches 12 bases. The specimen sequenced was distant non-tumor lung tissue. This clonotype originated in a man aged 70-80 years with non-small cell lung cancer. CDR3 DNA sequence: TGCGCCATCAGTGTTTTCGGACTAGCGGGAAGCAATGAGCAGTTCTTC. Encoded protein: CAISVFGLAGSNEQFF.